The 27 T cell receptor beta chains reported below all come from one sample, sequenced in a study of T cell responses to AZD1222 COVID-19 vaccine (dated by TCRdb to the early 2020s). Taken with the paper, the label for time point translates to: baseline before first vaccination. Library preparation used the immunoSEQ multiplex PCR assay. TCRdb holds this immuneACCESS table with in-frame rearrangements only. Some clones are missing; in checked studies, unresolved V genes explain under half, and the rest has no known cause. The sample table contains over 100,000 clones; only one count was recorded for 80% to 90% of them. Around 3.3% of the sample belongs to the ten largest clones. The sequences come from peripheral blood, collected on day 0 of AZD1222 vaccination. These receptors were collected from an adult in good health.

The CDR3 coding sequence is TGTGCCAGCAGCTTGAGCCTAGCGGAATACGAGCAGTACTTC. Translation: CASSLSLAEYEQYF. The chain couples TRBV5-6 to TRBJ2-7; 7 bases align to TRBD2. The CDR3 has 14 residues. Trimming cost V 1 base and J 4 bases; bases outside gene matches: 5. CDR1 is SGHDT, CDR2 YYEEEE, per germline.

This chain links TRBV6-5 with TRBJ1-3; no firm D call. V was shortened by 0 bases and J by 0 bases, with 9 bases between the two germline ends. The CDR3 runs 16 residues. Germline assignment: CDR1 MNHEY and CDR2 SVGAGI. The CDR3 loop reads CASSYSRWLSGNTIYF. CDR3 coding DNA: TGTGCCAGCAGTTACTCCAGGTGGCTCTCTGGAAACACCATATATTTT.

This chain joins TRBV27 and TRBJ1-1, with D perhaps TRBD1 (6 bases). V was pared by 4 bases and J by 1 base, with 7 bases between. The CDR3 is made up of 13 amino acids. CDR1 MNHEY and CDR2 SMNVEV come from the germline V gene (reference sequence). This CDR3 is CASSWDTNTEAFF. Here the CDR3 DNA reads TGTGCCAGCAGTTGGGACACGAACACTGAAGCTTTCTTT.

This clone appeared a single time. The genes are TRBV5-1 and TRBJ1-3; D is undetermined. V gave up 0 bases and J gave up 1 base, with 11 bases separating them. The CDR3 length is 16 residues. Germline loops: CDR1 SGHRS, CDR2 YFSETQ. The CDR3 region is CASSLAPGESGNTIYF. DNA of the CDR3: TGCGCCAGCAGCTTGGCGCCGGGAGAATCTGGAAACACCATATATTTT.

To note about this clone: Germline is not matched at one junction end, which may reflect a read error. CDR3 protein: CASRLAPNTGELFF. Written as DNA, the CDR3 is TGCGCCAGCAGGTTGGCACCGAACACCGGGGAGCTGTTTTTT. The chain couples TRBV5-1 to TRBJ2-2; D remains unclear. The CDR3 loop spans 14 amino acids. In germline, CDR1 is SGHRS, CDR2 YFSETQ. Using reference TRBV5-1 and TRBJ2-2 for the parts outside the CDR3, the full variable domain is KAGVTQTPRYLIKTRGQQVTLSCSPISGHRSVSWYQQTPGQGLQFLFEYFSETQRNKGNFPGRFSGRQFSNSRSEMNVSTLELGDSALYLCASRLAPNTGELFFGEGSRLTVL.

The chain couples TRBV5-4 to TRBJ1-5; maybe TRBD1 (5 bases). The germline V and J ends were trimmed by 4 bases and 4 bases, with 9 bases remaining between them. Germline V gene lookup returns CDR1 SGHNT and CDR2 YYREEE (reference sequence). The CDR3 covers 13 residues. For the CDR3, the DNA is TGTGCCAGCAGCCACGGACAAAATCAGCCCCAGCATTTT. Its protein product is CASSHGQNQPQHF.

This clone turned up a few times. V gene TRBV12-3 or TRBV12-4 combines with J gene TRBJ1-1, with D tentatively TRBD1 (5 bases). V lost 5 bases and J 4 bases, leaving 11 bases between the germline ends. The CDR3 runs to 13 residues. The CDR3 DNA follows: TGTGCCAGCAGTCTAAGGGGAGGCACTGAAGCTTTCTTT. This sequence encodes CASSLRGGTEAFF.

Turning to this clone: This specimen includes other DNA sequences encoding the same CDR3. V gene TRBV7-2 combines with J gene TRBJ2-7, with a weak D call TRBD2 (6 bases). Germline loops: CDR1 SGHTA, CDR2 FQGNSA. V was clipped by 5 bases and J by 0 bases, with 11 bases between them. The CDR3 loop spans 14 amino acids. CDR3 in amino acids: CASSLVGGSYEQYF. DNA of the CDR3: TGTGCCAGCAGCCTCGTGGGAGGCTCCTACGAGCAGTACTTC.

Only one count was recorded for this clone. The V and J genes are TRBV6-5 and TRBJ2-3; a possible D gene is TRBD1 (6 bases). Trimming pared 7 bases from V and 8 bases from J, leaving 22 bases between. The CDR3 is 15 residues long. The germline gives CDR1 MNHEY, CDR2 SVGAGI. The CDR3 here is CASKSSGTSLSTQYF. DNA of the CDR3: TGTGCCAGCAAATCTTCCGGGACAAGTCTAAGTACGCAGTATTTT.

V is TRBV5-1 and J is TRBJ2-5, with 8 bases aligning to TRBD1. Germline values: CDR1 SGHRS, CDR2 YFSETQ. CDR3 size: 15 residues. The junction had 12 bases not matched to a gene; V was cut back by 7 bases and J by 4 bases. CDR3 amino acids: CASQLGQTGGETQYF. CDR3 DNA: TGCGCCAGCCAGCTTGGTCAAACAGGGGGAGAGACCCAGTACTTC.

The chain employs TRBV28 and TRBJ2-7; the D call may be TRBD1 or TRBD2 (5 bases each). This CDR3 is built from 16 residues. Germline lookup yields CDR1 MDHEN and CDR2 SYDVKM. V was clipped by 6 bases and J by 5 bases, with 23 bases between them. The CDR3 here is CASSFGATRIQHEQYF. DNA for the CDR3: TGTGCCAGCAGCTTTGGGGCCACTAGAATCCAACACGAGCAGTACTTC.

This clone showed up just once. V usage is TRBV2 and J usage is TRBJ2-5; TRBD1 matches at 7 bases. The CDR3 is 15 residues long. Germline V gene lookup returns CDR1 SNHLY and CDR2 FYNNEI. The V gene end was trimmed by 4 bases and the J gene end by 5 bases; junction bases not matched to a gene: 10. The CDR3 DNA reads TGTGCCAGCAGTGTTGCCAGGGGGAATGAGGAGACCCAGTACTTC. Translation gives CASSVARGNEETQYF.

J is TRBJ2-7 and V is TRBV10-3; D not certain. V was shortened by 0 bases and J by 0 bases, with 12 bases between the two germline ends. The CDR3 sequence is 16 residues long. CDR1 is ENHRY, CDR2 SYGVKD, per germline. CDR3: CAISESPSSSSYEQYF. The CDR3 DNA is TGTGCCATCAGTGAGTCCCCCAGTTCTAGCTCCTACGAGCAGTACTTC.

The CDR3 region is CASSFASDQPQHF. As DNA, the CDR3 is TGTGCCAGCAGCTTCGCCAGCGATCAGCCCCAGCATTTT. This chain uses TRBV7-2 with TRBJ1-5; D call uncertain. The CDR3 runs 13 residues. CDR1 and CDR2 (germline): SGHTA, FQGNSA. V lost 3 bases and J 5 bases, leaving 8 bases between the germline ends.

The chain combines TRBV27 with TRBJ2-1, with D perhaps given as TRBD1 or TRBD2 (5 bases each). The CDR3 loop spans 14 amino acids. Trimming shortened V by 6 bases and J by 9 bases, and 18 bases separated the two germline ends. The germline gives CDR1 MNHEY, CDR2 SMNVEV (reference sequence). The CDR3 region has the DNA TGTGCCAGCAGGCCGCTAGGCAGGGACGGTGAGCAGTTCTTC. It is translated as CASRPLGRDGEQFF.

DNA for the CDR3: TGCAGCGCAGCCCGTTCTACAGGGTTCACTGAAGCTTTCTTT. It translates to CSAARSTGFTEAFF. The rearrangement links TRBV29-1 to TRBJ1-1; TRBD1 might be the D (6 bases). Trimming left V 7 bases short and J 4 bases short, with 19 bases between. The germline V gene encodes CDR1 SQVTM and CDR2 ANQGSEA. CDR3 length: 14 residues.

The chain employs TRBV2 and TRBJ1-5; 7 positions match TRBD1. Germline lookup yields CDR1 SNHLY and CDR2 FYNNEI. The V and J ends lost 7 bases and 5 bases, in that order; junction bases with no gene match: 8. CDR3 length equals 14 residues. CDR3 DNA: TGTGCCAGCACTACAGGGGTTCCCCATCAGCCCCAGCATTTT. It is translated as CASTTGVPHQPQHF.

The genes are TRBV10-3 and TRBJ1-2, with 8 nucleotides matching TRBD1. Losses at the gene ends were 10 bases for V and 5 bases for J; bases not matched to a gene: 6. The CDR3 is made up of 12 amino acids. Germline CDR1 ENHRY, CDR2 SYGVKD. The CDR3, as DNA: TGTGCCACCGGGACAGGCGCATATGGCTACACCTTC. Translated: CATGTGAYGYTF.

The chain recombines TRBV7-9 with TRBJ1-3; D remains ambiguous. The CDR3 consists of 15 residues. The germline gives CDR1 SEHNR, CDR2 FQNEAQ (reference sequence). Trimming left V 5 bases short and J 0 bases short, with 11 bases between. Here the CDR3 reads CASSPGLPSGNTIYF. The CDR3 DNA sequence: TGTGCCAGCAGCCCTGGCCTACCCTCTGGAAACACCATATATTTT.

The gene calls are TRBV9 and TRBJ2-2; D remains unclear. CDR1 and CDR2 from the germline V gene are SGDLS and YYNGEE. This CDR3 comprises 14 residues. The V end lost 0 bases, the J end lost 5 bases, and 8 bases lay between the germline ends. CDR3 bases: TGTGCCAGCAGCGTAGTAGGAAGGACCGGGGAGCTGTTTTTT. Translation gives CASSVVGRTGELFF.

This sequence joins TRBV9 and TRBJ1-4; 7 positions match TRBD1. The CDR3 contains 13 residues. CDR1 SGDLS and CDR2 YYNGEE come from the germline V gene. Trimming cost V 5 bases and J 8 bases; bases outside gene matches: 6. This CDR3 is CASSQGGKEKLFF. The CDR3 nucleotides are TGTGCCAGCAGTCAAGGGGGCAAGGAAAAACTGTTTTTT.

CDR3 DNA sequence: TGTGCCAGCAGCTTGACGGGCAGGAGAGATTACGAGCAGTACTTC. It translates to CASSLTGRRDYEQYF. The chain is built from TRBV5-4 and TRBJ2-7, with D hard to call. The CDR3 has 15 residues. Germline V gene sequence: CDR1 SGHNT, CDR2 YYREEE (reference sequence). Trimming removed 1 base from V and 4 bases from J, with 15 bases in between.

This sequence joins TRBV4-2 and TRBJ1-5, with no clear D. V was shortened by 0 bases and J by 7 bases, with 7 bases between the two germline ends. Germline V gene sequence: CDR1 LGHNA, CDR2 YNFKEQ. This CDR3 region has 13 residues. The CDR3 loop reads CASSQEREQPQHF. CDR3 nucleotide sequence: TGTGCCAGCAGCCAAGAGAGAGAGCAGCCCCAGCATTTT.

V usage is TRBV4-3 and J usage is TRBJ2-4; no firm D call. CDR1 LGHNA and CDR2 YSLEER come from the germline V gene. CDR3 size: 13 residues. Trimming left V 3 bases short and J 1 base short, with 4 bases between. The DNA for the CDR3 is TGCGCCAGCAGCCAGTCCGCCAAAAACATTCAGTACTTC. Its translation is CASSQSAKNIQYF.

The rearrangement joins TRBV9 to TRBJ2-7; D ambiguous. The V end was cut by 1 base, the J end by 6 bases, with 11 bases between. CDR1 and CDR2 from the germline V gene are SGDLS and YYNGEE. CDR3 length equals 13 residues. The CDR3 loop is CASSVRQVGEQYF. The CDR3, as DNA: TGTGCCAGCAGCGTAAGGCAGGTGGGCGAGCAGTACTTC.

A few counts support this clone. The chain links TRBV2 to TRBJ2-5; D is perhaps TRBD1 (6 bases). Germline V CDR1 and CDR2: SNHLY, FYNNEI. This CDR3 has 14 residues. Trimming shortened V by 6 bases and J by 1 base, and 12 bases separated the two germline ends. In nucleotides, the CDR3 is TGTGCCAGCAGACTGTTGACAGGCCAAGAGACCCAGTACTTC. Residues: CASRLLTGQETQYF.

The V call is TRBV4-3, the J call TRBJ2-3; 13 bases fit TRBD2. The CDR3 has 19 amino acids. The J segment lost 1 base and the V segment lost 4 bases, leaving 11 bases of the junction unmatched. Germline V gives CDR1 LGHNA, CDR2 YSLEER. The CDR3 coding sequence is TGCGCCAGCAGCCTCTGGACTAGCGGGAGCCCCGGGGGCACAGATACGCAGTATTTT. Its protein product is CASSLWTSGSPGGTDTQYF.